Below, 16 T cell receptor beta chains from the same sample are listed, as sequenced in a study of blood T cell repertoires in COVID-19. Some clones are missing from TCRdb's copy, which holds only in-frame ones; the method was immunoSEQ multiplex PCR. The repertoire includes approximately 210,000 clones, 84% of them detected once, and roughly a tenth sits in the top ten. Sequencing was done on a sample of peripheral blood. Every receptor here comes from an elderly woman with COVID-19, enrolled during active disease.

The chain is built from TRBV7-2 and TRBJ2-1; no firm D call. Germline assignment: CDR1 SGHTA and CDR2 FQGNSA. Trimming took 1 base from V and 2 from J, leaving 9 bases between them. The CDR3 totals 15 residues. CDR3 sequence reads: CASSLGTPAYNEQFF. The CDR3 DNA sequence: TGTGCCAGCAGCTTAGGTACCCCGGCCTACAATGAGCAGTTCTTC.

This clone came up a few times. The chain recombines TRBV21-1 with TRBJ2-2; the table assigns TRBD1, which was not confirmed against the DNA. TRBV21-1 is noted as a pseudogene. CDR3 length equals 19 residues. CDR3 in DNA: TGTGCCAGCAGCAATTCGGCGGACAGGGGAATTTGGAACACCGGGGAGCTGTTTTTT. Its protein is CASSNSADRGIWNTGELFF.

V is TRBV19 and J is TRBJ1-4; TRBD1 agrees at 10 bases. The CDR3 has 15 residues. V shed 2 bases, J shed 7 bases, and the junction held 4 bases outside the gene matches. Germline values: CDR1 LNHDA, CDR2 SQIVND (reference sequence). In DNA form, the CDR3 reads TGTGCCAGTAGTATATATGGGACAGGGGTTGAAAAACTGTTTTTT. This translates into CASSIYGTGVEKLFF.

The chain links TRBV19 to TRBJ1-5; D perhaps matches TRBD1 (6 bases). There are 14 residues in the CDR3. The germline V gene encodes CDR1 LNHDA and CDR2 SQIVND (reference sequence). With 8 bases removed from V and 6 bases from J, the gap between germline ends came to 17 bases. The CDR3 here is CASGSGTFSQPQHF. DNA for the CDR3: TGTGCCAGTGGATCCGGGACATTCAGTCAGCCCCAGCATTTT.

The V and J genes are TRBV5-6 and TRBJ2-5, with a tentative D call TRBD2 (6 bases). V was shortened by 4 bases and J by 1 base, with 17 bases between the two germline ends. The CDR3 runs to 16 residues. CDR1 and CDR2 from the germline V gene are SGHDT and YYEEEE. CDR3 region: CASSVGGGSRQETQYF. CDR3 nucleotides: TGTGCCAGCAGCGTGGGAGGAGGCAGCCGCCAAGAGACCCAGTACTTC. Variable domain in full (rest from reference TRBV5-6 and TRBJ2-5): DAGVTQSPTHLIKTRGQQVTLRCSPKSGHDTVSWYQQALGQGPQFIFQYYEEEERQRGNFPDRFSGHQFPNYSSELNVNALLLGDSALYLCASSVGGGSRQETQYFGPGTRLLVL.

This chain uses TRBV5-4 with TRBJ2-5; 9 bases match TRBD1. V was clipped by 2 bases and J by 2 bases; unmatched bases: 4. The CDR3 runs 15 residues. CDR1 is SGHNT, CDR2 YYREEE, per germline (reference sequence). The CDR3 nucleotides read TGTGCCAGCAGCTTAGACAGGGGGATGCAAGAGACCCAGTACTTC. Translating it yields CASSLDRGMQETQYF.

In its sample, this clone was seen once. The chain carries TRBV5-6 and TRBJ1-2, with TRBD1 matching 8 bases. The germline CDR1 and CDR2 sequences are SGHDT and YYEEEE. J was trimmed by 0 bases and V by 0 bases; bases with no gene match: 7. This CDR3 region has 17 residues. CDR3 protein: CASSLVTGGKANYGYTF. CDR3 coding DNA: TGTGCCAGCAGCTTGGTCACAGGGGGTAAGGCTAACTATGGCTACACCTTC.

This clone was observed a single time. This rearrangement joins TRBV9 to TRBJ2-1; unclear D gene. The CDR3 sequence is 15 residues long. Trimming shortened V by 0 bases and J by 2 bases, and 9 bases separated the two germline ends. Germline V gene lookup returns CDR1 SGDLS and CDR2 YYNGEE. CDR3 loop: CASSVAQMTYNEQFF. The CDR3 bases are TGTGCCAGCAGCGTAGCCCAGATGACCTACAATGAGCAGTTCTTC.

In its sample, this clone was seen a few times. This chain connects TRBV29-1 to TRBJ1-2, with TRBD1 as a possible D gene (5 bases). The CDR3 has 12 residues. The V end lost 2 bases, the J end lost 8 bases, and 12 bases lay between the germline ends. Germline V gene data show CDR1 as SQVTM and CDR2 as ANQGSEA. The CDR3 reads CSVESSGDGYTF. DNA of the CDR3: TGCAGCGTTGAAAGTAGCGGGGACGGCTACACCTTC. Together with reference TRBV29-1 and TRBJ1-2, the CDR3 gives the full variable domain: SAVISQKPSRDICQRGTSLTIQCQVDSQVTMMFWYRQQPGQSLTLIATANQGSEATYESGFVIDKFPISRPNLTFSTLTVSNMSPEDSSIYLCSVESSGDGYTFGSGTRLTVV.

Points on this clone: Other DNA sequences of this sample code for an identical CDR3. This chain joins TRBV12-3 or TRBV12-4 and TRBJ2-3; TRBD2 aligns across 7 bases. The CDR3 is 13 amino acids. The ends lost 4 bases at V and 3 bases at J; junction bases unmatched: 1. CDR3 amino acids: CASSSRGTDTQYF. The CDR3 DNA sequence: TGTGCCAGCAGTTCGCGGGGGACAGATACGCAGTATTTT.

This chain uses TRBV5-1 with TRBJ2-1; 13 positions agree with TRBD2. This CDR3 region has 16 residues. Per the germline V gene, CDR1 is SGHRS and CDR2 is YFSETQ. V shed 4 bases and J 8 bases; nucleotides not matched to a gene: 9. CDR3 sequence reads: CASSRSGLAGLDEQFF. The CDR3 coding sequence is TGCGCCAGCAGCAGATCGGGACTAGCGGGGCTTGATGAGCAGTTCTTC. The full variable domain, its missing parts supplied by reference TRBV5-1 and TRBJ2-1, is KAGVTQTPRYLIKTRGQQVTLSCSPISGHRSVSWYQQTPGQGLQFLFEYFSETQRNKGNFPGRFSGRQFSNSRSEMNVSTLELGDSALYLCASSRSGLAGLDEQFFGPGTRLTVL.

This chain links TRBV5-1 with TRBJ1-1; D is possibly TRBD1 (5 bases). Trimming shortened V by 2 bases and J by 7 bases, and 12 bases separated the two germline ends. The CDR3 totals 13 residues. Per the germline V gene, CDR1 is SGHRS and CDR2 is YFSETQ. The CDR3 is CASSFEGVDEAFF. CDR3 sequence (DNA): TGCGCCAGCAGCTTCGAAGGGGTCGATGAAGCTTTCTTT.

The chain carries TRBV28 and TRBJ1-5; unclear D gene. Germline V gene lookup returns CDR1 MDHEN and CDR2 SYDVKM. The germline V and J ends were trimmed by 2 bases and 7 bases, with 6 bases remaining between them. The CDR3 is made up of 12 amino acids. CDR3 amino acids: CASSLKRQPQHF. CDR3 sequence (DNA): TGTGCCAGCAGTTTAAAACGGCAGCCCCAGCATTTT.

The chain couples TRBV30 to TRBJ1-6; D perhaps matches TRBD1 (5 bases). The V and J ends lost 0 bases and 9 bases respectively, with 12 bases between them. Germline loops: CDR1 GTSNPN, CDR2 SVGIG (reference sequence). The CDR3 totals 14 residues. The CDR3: CAWSVSGGGSPLHF. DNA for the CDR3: TGTGCCTGGAGTGTCTCTGGGGGAGGTTCACCCCTCCACTTT.

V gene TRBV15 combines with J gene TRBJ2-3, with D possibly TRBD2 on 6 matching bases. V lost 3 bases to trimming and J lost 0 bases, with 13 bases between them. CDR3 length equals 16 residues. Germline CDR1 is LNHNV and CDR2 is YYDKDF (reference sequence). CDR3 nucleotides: TGTGCCACCAGCAGTGGGACTTCATCTAGCACAGATACGCAGTATTTT. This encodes CATSSGTSSSTDTQYF. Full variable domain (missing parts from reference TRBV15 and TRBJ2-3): DAMVIQNPRYQVTQFGKPVTLSCSQTLNHNVMYWYQQKSSQAPKLLFHYYDKDFNNEADTPDNFQSRRPNTSFCFLDIRSPGLGDTAMYLCATSSGTSSSTDTQYFGPGTRLTVL.

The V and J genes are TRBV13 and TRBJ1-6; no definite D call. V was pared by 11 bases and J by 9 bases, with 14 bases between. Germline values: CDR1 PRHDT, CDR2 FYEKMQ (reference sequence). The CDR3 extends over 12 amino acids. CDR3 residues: CASTSGFSPLHF. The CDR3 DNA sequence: TGTGCCTCTACCTCGGGGTTTTCACCCCTCCACTTT.